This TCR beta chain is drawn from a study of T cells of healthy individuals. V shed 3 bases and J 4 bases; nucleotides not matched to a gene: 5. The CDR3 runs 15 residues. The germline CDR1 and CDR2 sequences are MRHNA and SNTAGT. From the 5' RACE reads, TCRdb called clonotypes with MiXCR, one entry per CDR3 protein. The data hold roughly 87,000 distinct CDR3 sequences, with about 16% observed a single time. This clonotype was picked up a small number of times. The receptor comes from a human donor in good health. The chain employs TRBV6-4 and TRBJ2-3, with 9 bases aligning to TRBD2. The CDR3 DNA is TGTGCCAGCAGTGATGTAGCGGGAGCTCCAGATACGCAGTATTTT. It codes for CASSDVAGAPDTQYF.